The rows below give T cell receptor beta chains drawn from one sample of a study of Tregs in tolerant kidney transplant recipients. Clones were read by immunoSEQ multiplex PCR, and TCRdb kept only the in-frame ones, dropping some. The sample lists 75,000 to 100,000 clones; approximately 94% were seen once. What was sequenced was CD8+ T cells from blood. All receptors derive from a human donor in good health. The CDR3 runs from the conserved cysteine through the conserved F or W. The D gene is left open where the match is weak. The listing skips clone size in some rows; elsewhere it reads once, few, many or a size class.

.	TRBV6-5	.	TRBJ2-1	TGTGCCAGCAGTTACTCGATAAACCAATACAATGAGCAGTTCTTC	CASSYSINQYNEQFF
.	TRBV13	once	TRBJ2-1	TGTGCCAGCAGCCCCCGGGACTGGTACAATGAGCAGTTCTTC	CASSPRDWYNEQFF
.	TRBV5-1	.	TRBJ2-7	TGCGCCAGCAGCCCTATGAGCTCCTACGAGCAGTACTTC	CASSPMSSYEQYF
TRBD2	TRBV29-1	.	TRBJ2-2	TGCAGCGTCAGACCCCCACTAGCGGGGGCGAACACCGGGGAGCTGTTTTTT	CSVRPPLAGANTGELFF
TRBD2	TRBV6-5	.	TRBJ2-1	TGTGCCAGCAGTTACCAAGCGGGGGATTTGTTCAATGAGCAGTTCTTC	CASSYQAGDLFNEQFF
.	TRBV7-9	.	TRBJ2-2	TGTGCCAGCAGCCCCGTAGAGTTGACGAACACCGGGGAGCTGTTTTTT	CASSPVELTNTGELFF
TRBD1	TRBV5-6	once	TRBJ2-7	TGTGCCAGCAGCCCCACAGGGGGGTACGAGCAGTACTTC	CASSPTGGYEQYF
.	TRBV18	.	TRBJ1-5	TGTGCCAGCTCACCAACATCTCTAGTGAATAGCAATCAGCCCCAGCATTTT	CASSPTSLVNSNQPQHF
.	TRBV5-6	.	TRBJ2-7	TGTGCCAGCAGCTTGGCTGAGGGACTCGACGAGCAGTACTTC	CASSLAEGLDEQYF
.	TRBV6-1	.	TRBJ1-5	TGTGCCAGCAGTGAATGGCAGGAGGTCAATCAGCCCCAGCATTTT	CASSEWQEVNQPQHF